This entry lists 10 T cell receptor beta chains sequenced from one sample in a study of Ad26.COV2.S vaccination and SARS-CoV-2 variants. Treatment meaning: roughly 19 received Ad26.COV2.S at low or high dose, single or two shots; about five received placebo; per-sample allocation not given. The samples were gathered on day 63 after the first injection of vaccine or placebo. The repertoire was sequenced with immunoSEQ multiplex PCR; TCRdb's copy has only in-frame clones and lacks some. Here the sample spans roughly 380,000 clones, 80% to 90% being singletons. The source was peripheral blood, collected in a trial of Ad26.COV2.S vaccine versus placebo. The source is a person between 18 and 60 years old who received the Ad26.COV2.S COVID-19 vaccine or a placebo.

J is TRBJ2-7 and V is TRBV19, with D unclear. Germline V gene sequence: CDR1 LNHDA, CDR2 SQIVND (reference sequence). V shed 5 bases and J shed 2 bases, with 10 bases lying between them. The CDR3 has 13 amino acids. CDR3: CASSDLGTYEQYF. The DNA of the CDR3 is TGTGCCAGTAGTGATCTAGGGACCTACGAGCAGTACTTC.

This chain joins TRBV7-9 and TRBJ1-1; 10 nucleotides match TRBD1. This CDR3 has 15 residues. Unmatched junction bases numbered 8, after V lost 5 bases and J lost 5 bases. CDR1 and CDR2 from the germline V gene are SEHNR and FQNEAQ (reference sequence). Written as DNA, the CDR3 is TGTGCCAGCAGCCTCCACGGGACAGGGGAAACTGAAGCTTTCTTT. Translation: CASSLHGTGETEAFF.

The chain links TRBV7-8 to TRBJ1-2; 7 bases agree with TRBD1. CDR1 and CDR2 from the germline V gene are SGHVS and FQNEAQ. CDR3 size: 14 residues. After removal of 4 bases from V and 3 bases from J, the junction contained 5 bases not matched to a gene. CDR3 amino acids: CASSSGQVHYGYTF. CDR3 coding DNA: TGTGCCAGCAGCTCCGGACAGGTCCACTATGGCTACACCTTC.

CDR3 sequence: CATRKTSGGPQYF. CDR3 nucleotides: TGTGCCACCAGGAAGACTAGCGGGGGGCCACAGTACTTC. The chain joins TRBV24-1 to TRBJ2-5; TRBD2 matches 13 bases. After removal of 7 bases from V and 11 bases from J, the junction contained 6 bases not matched to a gene. The CDR3 covers 13 residues. Per the germline V gene, CDR1 is KGHDR and CDR2 is SFDVKD.

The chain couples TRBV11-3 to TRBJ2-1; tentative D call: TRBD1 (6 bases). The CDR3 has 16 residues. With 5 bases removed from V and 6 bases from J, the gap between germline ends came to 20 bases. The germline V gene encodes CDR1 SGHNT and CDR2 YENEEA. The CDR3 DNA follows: TGTGCCAGCAGCCCCAATACTGGAAGGGGGAGCAATGAGCAGTTCTTC. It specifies CASSPNTGRGSNEQFF.

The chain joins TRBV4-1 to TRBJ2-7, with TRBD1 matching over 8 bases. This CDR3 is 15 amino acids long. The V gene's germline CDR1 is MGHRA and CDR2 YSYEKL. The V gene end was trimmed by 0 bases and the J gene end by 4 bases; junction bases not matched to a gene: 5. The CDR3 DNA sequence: TGCGCCAGCAGCCAAGATACCGGACAGGGTTACGAGCAGTACTTC. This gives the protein CASSQDTGQGYEQYF.

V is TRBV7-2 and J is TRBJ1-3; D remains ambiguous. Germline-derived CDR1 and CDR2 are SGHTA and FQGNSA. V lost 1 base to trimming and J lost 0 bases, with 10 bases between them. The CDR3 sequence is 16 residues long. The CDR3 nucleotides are TGTGCCAGCAGCTTAGTGGGCAGGCTCTCTGGAAACACCATATATTTT. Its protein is CASSLVGRLSGNTIYF.

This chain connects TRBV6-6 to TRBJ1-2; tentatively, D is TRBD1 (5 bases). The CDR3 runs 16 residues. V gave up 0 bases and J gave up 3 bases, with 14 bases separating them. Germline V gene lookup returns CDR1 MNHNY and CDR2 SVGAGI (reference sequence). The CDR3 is CASSYSVRGVDYGYTF. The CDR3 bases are TGTGCCAGCAGTTACTCGGTACGGGGGGTGGACTATGGCTACACCTTC.

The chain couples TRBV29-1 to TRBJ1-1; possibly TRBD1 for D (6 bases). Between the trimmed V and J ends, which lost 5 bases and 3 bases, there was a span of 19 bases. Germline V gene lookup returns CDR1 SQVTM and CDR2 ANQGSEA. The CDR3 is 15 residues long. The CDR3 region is CSVMRPRQVHTEAFF. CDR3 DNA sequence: TGCAGCGTTATGAGGCCCCGACAGGTCCACACTGAAGCTTTCTTT.

CDR3 amino acids: CASSFDGAGGRTDTQYF. CDR3 coding DNA: TGTGCCAGCAGCTTTGATGGAGCGGGGGGGCGCACAGATACGCAGTATTTT. This chain uses TRBV5-8 with TRBJ2-3; 10 bases line up with TRBD2. Germline CDR1 SGHTS, CDR2 YDEGEE. The CDR3 runs to 17 residues. The ends lost 2 bases at V and 1 base at J; junction bases unmatched: 7.